The clone carrying this T cell receptor (beta chain) was found a few times. Preparing the TCRbeta library involved the use of unique molecular identifiers. MiXCR was run by TCRdb on the PCR reads, yielding one entry per CDR3 protein. The repertoire includes 200,000 to 250,000 distinct CDR3 sequences, about a tenth of them detected once, and less than 8% sits in the top ten. The data derive from a study of T-cell reconstitution after alpha-beta-depleted transplantation in children. This CDR3 is 16 amino acids long. V was clipped by 5 bases and J by 5 bases; unmatched bases: 14. Germline V gene lookup returns CDR1 SEHNR and CDR2 FQNEAQ (reference sequence).

Material: PBMCs from the stem cell graft donor, obtained from the stem cell graft. The gene calls are TRBV7-9 and TRBJ2-5, with 7 bases aligning to TRBD1. The sequence was obtained from a human donor who donated a stem cell graft to a child with acute lymphoblastic leukemia. DNA for the CDR3: TGTGCCAGCAGCGCGTCTATAAGGGGGCTCGGGGAGACCCAGTACTTC. Translated: CASSASIRGLGETQYF.